This T cell receptor (beta chain) is from a study of cytomegalovirus exposure and HLA in healthy donors (dated by TCRdb to the late 2010s). Regarding the study in general: According to an earlier analysis of around 600 of the donors, 200 million or so T cells yielded some 120 million unique TCR beta sequences and approximately 280 Gb of sequence data. An early release that covered about 640 HLA-typed donors contained approximately 290 gigabases of sequencing data and 75 million to 100 million unique TCR sequences. Of the roughly 400 genotyped donors, roughly 85% fell in the genetic ancestry cluster associated with self-reported Caucasian donors. The study aimed to test whether cataloging public T cell receptors could reveal signatures of past pathogen exposure. Using immunosequencing, the study profiled T cell repertoires from roughly 650 subjects and related those repertoires to cytomegalovirus serostatus. Along with the 666-subject first cohort, a separate validation cohort of over a hundred different subjects was used. To predict cytomegalovirus infection status, the study combined high-throughput TCR immunosequencing, statistical association of individual TCRs with disease status, and machine learning. A later analysis re-examined previously published TCR beta repertoires from 600 to 700 donors and added high-resolution HLA genotyping to investigate patterns of TCR occurrence. Rather than drawing on any new phenotypic data, the later analysis identified candidate immune exposures from TCR beta sequences and the way those sequences occurred across donors. To decide whether each TCR beta V gene segment behaved as functional or pseudogenic, an earlier analysis of approximately 590 of the donors relied on high-throughput TCR beta sequencing. Donor age, sex, ethnicity and CMV serostatus were compiled together with the repertoire data. A later genetic analysis used genome-wide SNP genotypes for about three fifths of the 666 donors, treating that subset as a discovery cohort. All discovery cohort repertoires had been generated on a single sequencing platform. Class I and class II HLA loci were covered by the typing at four-digit resolution. The number of typed donors differed by locus: about 620-640 for A, B, C, DRB1 and DQB1; 522 for DQA1; some 590 for DPA1; and around 470 for DPB1. Because of strong linkage in the cohort, a few DR-DQ haplotypes were treated as single units for association and clustering. Among about 360 genotyped donors of the cohort, an average of about 240,000 unique TCR beta nucleotide sequences were sequenced per donor, roughly 20% of them non-productive.

Turning to this clone: Its cognate antigen has yet to be identified. Per-nucleotide qualities are absent, and no much larger clonotype sits a single base away.

What the authors observed across the whole study: A total of fewer than 200 TCR beta chains were listed by the study as associated with cytomegalovirus. Because counts were too low, 15 or so rarely observed V segments, including chromosome 9 orphons, were excluded from the earlier analysis of several hundred of the donors. Presence/absence analyses assumed roughly uniform sequencing depth across donors, an assumption that may not hold. Because the 87-base-pair reads could not distinguish some IMGT-functional V segments, including TRBV6-2 and TRBV6-3, those segments were excluded. Cytomegalovirus status was reported to be diagnosed by the classifier with high specificity and sensitivity in both the original and validation cohorts. According to a later analysis, parvovirus B19, influenza, CMV and Epstein-Barr virus appeared linked to several top co-occurrence clusters. According to a later analysis, TCR association rates differed among HLA loci, with DRB1 alleles showing the most associated TCRs and HLA-C alleles showing the fewest. The authors suggested that the approach could potentially be generalized to other disease states and immunological phenotypes. Because some donors lacked HLA typing at each locus, the association tests relied only on the typed subset. A few of the identified cytomegalovirus-associated TCR beta chains were confirmed in vitro to be specific for cytomegalovirus antigens. Correlated functional status among segregating V segments might reflect linkage disequilibrium, but an unknown experimental factor could not be ruled out. Assigning TCR associations to individual alleles was difficult when HLA alleles, especially DR and DQ, strongly co-occurred. This cohort had only TCR beta chains sequenced, and the lack of alpha or paired-chain data limited which features could be detected. A later analysis associated some 17,000 TCR beta sequences with specific HLA alleles at a false discovery rate of 0.05. The only immune exposure information available for the cohort was CMV serostatus. The sequencing pipeline was judged likely to have produced a cluster of highly shared sequence variants as a technical artifact. A later genetic analysis associated a missense DCLRE1C variant with V-gene and J-gene trimming of TCR beta chains, and an independent cohort replicated the association. According to a later analysis, most CMV-associated TCR beta chains appeared to be HLA-restricted, and the HLA associations seemed to be driven largely by CMV exposure. While some public TCRs were present in many individuals, most TCR sequences turned up only very rarely across donors. In a later genetic analysis, fewer N-insertions in productive TCRs were reported among donors in an Asian-associated ancestry cluster than the roughly 700-donor mean. An earlier analysis of approximately 500 of the donors showed that most TCR beta V segments appeared in productive rearrangements either about 90% or about 30% of the time, which broadly matched IMGT annotations. A later analysis found that HLA-associated TCR beta chains were more clonally expanded and had lower generation probabilities than equally common non-associated chains. A further reported finding was that TCR beta sequences accurately predicted the HLA-A and HLA-B alleles for most subjects in the first cohort.

The cohort consisted of fewer than 700 healthy bone marrow donors. Cohort members were all nominally healthy when sampled, although unrecorded immune exposures were likely present. The donor was CMV seronegative and belonged to the group of roughly 330 seronegative cohort members. Each donor provided a peripheral blood sample, and peripheral blood mononuclear cells were used for TCR beta sequencing. The Qiagen DNeasy Blood Extraction Kit was used to extract genomic DNA from the blood cell samples. The library was made by the immunoSEQ multiplex PCR assay. For the multiplex PCR, a mixture combining 60 forward primers for TCR Vbeta segments and 13 reverse primers for TCR Jbeta segments was used. The CDR3 region of rearranged TCR beta genes was amplified from genomic DNA by a multiplex PCR assay. The amplified TCR beta libraries were sequenced on the Illumina HiSeq System as 87-base-pair reads. Concerning the study's data processing: In a later analysis, tens of millions of unique TCR beta chains were counted across the roughly 610 repertoires, and roughly 11 million of these chains were shared by at least two donors. Raw reads were error-corrected and collapsed into unique sequences with a nearest-neighbor algorithm that merged closely related sequences to remove PCR and sequencing errors. CDR3 sequences were aligned to IMGT reference sequences to assign V, D and J gene segments. Each retained sequence needed at least a six-nucleotide match to both a V gene segment and a J gene segment. Rearrangements were classified as productive when the CDR3 lacked stop codons and remained in frame with V and J, and all other rearrangements were classified as non-productive. CDR3 was defined by IMGT convention, running from the second conserved V-encoded cysteine to the conserved J-encoded phenylalanine. In an earlier analysis of around 570 of the donors, sequences lacking an unambiguous match to a single V gene segment were excluded. An earlier analysis of around 600 of the donors classified V segments as functional when productive rearrangements were above 56.7% and as segregating when the standard deviation between donors was above 5%. A statistical classification framework was developed to diagnose cytomegalovirus status using the catalog of TCR beta chain sequences. A later analysis assigned V and J genes by comparing TCR nucleotide sequences with IMGT/GENE-DB human TR gene sequences. The TCRdist pipeline was used in a later analysis to assign CDR3 sequences and most-parsimonious VDJ recombination scenarios. A later analysis defined each TCR beta chain by its CDR3 amino acid sequence plus V-gene family, and excluded reads lacking a unique V-gene family. To address suspected cross-contamination and a sequencing artifact, a later analysis removed approximately 590 highly shared, low-generation-probability nucleotide sequences. For each public chain, a later analysis derived a clonal expansion index from normalized ranks of inferred template counts within each repertoire. In a later analysis, generation probabilities were computed with a VDJ recombination model fitted to out-of-frame rearrangements, and the resulting probabilities were checked against IGoR. In a later analysis, TCR-TCR, TCR-HLA and TCR-CMV co-occurrence was scored with hypergeometric tests, and a repertoire-size bias correction was applied to TCR pairs. A later analysis estimated false discovery rates by permuting HLA or CMV assignments 20 times. In a later analysis, co-occurring TCRs were grouped using DBSCAN, with TCRdist sequence similarity added in when clustering inside HLA-allele-positive subsets. Co-occurrence clustering excluded repertoires with fewer than 30,000 or more than 120,000 public chains, plus five with anomalous nucleotide sharing. The clones in this table, taken by TCRdb from immuneACCESS, are in-frame only. Not every clone is retained; where verified, under half of the shortfall comes from an unresolved V gene, and the cause of the rest is unknown. The DNA was the basis for D and trimming; V, J and clone size are from that table. This sample gives about 160,000 clones in total; approximately 88% of them show up just once. The ten largest clones represent approximately 0.85% of the sample.

In the germline V gene (reference sequence), CDR1 corresponds to MNHEY and CDR2 to SMNVEV. The CDR3 holds 17 amino acids from the cysteine to the phenylalanine. Left in the record is the CDR3 DNA by itself, 51 bases read in frame from the first base. Compared with germline, V lacks 7 bases and J lacks 2 bases; bases without a gene match: 15. The sample was PBMCs. Rearrangement joined TRBV27 to TRBJ2-3; the central 7 bases match TRBD2. The sequence was collected from a woman between 25 and 40 years old in good health and CMV-seronegative. CDR3 region: CASIPEGGRGYTDTQYF. The sequenced DNA: TGTGCCAGCATCCCCGAAGGAGGGAGGGGCTACACAGATACGCAGTATTTT.